This T cell receptor beta chain was documented in a study of blood T cells in healthy people across ages. Using a J-beta primer mix together with a sample-barcoded 5' primer, a second PCR was run for roughly 6 to 11 cycles. TCRdb re-derived calls from the 5' RACE reads in MiXCR, one entry per CDR3 protein. The sample consists of approximately 1.5 million distinct CDR3 sequences, approximately 43% of them appearing once. The receptor was derived from a woman aged 18-35 years in good health. The specimen was blood.

For the CDR3, the DNA is TGTGCCAGCAGCTCAAACAGGGATAAACTGTTTTTT. Encoded protein: CASSSNRDKLFF. The J gene is TRBJ1-4, the V gene TRBV11-1, with D possibly TRBD1 on 6 matching bases. The germline gives CDR1 SGHAT, CDR2 FQDESV (reference sequence). This CDR3 contains 12 residues. The V gene lost 4 bases and the J gene lost 11 bases, with 11 bases spanning the gap.